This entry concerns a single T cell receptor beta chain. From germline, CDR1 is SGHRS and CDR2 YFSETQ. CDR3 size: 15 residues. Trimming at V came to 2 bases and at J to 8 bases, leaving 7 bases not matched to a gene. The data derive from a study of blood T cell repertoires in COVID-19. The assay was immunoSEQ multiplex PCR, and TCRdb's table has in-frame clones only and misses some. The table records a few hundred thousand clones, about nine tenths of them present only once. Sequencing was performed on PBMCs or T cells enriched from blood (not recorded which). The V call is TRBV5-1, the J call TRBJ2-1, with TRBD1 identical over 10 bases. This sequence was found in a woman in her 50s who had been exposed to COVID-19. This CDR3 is CASSFRQGAGDEQFF. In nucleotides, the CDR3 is TGCGCCAGCAGCTTTCGACAGGGGGCGGGAGATGAGCAGTTCTTC.